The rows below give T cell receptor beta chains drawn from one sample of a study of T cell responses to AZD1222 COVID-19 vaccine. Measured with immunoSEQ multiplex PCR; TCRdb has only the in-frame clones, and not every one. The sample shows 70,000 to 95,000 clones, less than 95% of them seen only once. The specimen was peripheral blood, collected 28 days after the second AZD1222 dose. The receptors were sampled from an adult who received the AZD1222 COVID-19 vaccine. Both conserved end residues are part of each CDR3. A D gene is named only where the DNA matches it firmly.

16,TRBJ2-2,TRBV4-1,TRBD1,CASSRDGTANTGELFF,TGCGCCAGCAGCCGAGACGGGACAGCCAACACCGGGGAGCTGTTTTTT
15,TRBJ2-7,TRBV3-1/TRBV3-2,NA,CASSPGAYGSYEQYF,TGTGCCAGCAGCCCCGGGGCCTACGGGTCCTACGAGCAGTACTTC
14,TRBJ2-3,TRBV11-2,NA,CASSPGVRGDTQYF,TGTGCCAGCAGCCCAGGGGTCAGAGGGGATACGCAGTATTTT
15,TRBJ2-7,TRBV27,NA,CASSSRTSGIYEQYF,TGTGCCAGCAGTTCCCGGACTTCGGGGATCTACGAGCAGTACTTC
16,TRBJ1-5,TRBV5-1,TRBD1,CASSPFGQDSNQPQHF,TGCGCCAGCAGCCCCTTCGGACAGGATAGCAATCAGCCCCAGCATTTT
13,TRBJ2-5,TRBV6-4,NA,CASSRVPGETQYF,TGTGCCAGCAGTAGGGTCCCGGGGGAGACCCAGTACTTC
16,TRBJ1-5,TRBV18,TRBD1,CASSATTGGTIQPQHF,TGTGCCAGCTCAGCCACGACAGGGGGCACGATTCAGCCCCAGCATTTT
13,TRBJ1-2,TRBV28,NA,CASTGGSGGGYTF,TGTGCCAGCACTGGGGGGTCGGGGGGTGGCTACACCTTC
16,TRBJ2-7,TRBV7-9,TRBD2,CASSQILAGGRYEQYF,TGTGCCAGCAGCCAGATACTAGCGGGAGGGCGTTACGAGCAGTACTTC
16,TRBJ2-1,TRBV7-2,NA,CASSFSSGPSVNEQFF,TGTGCCAGCAGTTTCAGTTCAGGACCCAGCGTCAATGAGCAGTTCTTC
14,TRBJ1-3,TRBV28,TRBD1,CATTTQGGGNTIYF,TGTGCCACCACAACTCAGGGGGGTGGAAACACCATATATTTT
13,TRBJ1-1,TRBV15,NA,CATSKGVNTEAFF,TGTGCCACCAGCAAGGGAGTGAACACTGAAGCTTTCTTT